These 5 T cell receptor beta chains came from one sample sequenced in a study of cytomegalovirus exposure and HLA in healthy donors. The PCR used 60 Vbeta and 13 Jbeta primers. The method was immunoSEQ multiplex PCR; TCRdb's version includes in-frame clones alone and lacks a portion of them. The table records a few hundred thousand clones, about 81% of them present only once. Sequencing was performed on PBMCs. The receptors derive from a woman between 55 and 75 years old in good health and CMV-seropositive.

This clone was seen once. The V and J genes are TRBV19 and TRBJ1-2; 9 bases match TRBD1. This CDR3 is 14 amino acids long. V shed 8 bases and J 5 bases; nucleotides not matched to a gene: 9. Germline V gene lookup returns CDR1 LNHDA and CDR2 SQIVND (reference sequence). In DNA, the CDR3 is TGTGCCAGTTCGAGGGACAGGGCCACTTATGGCTACACCTTC. Its translation is CASSRDRATYGYTF.

The chain carries TRBV10-3 and TRBJ1-1, with D maybe TRBD1 (5 bases). Germline CDR1 is ENHRY and CDR2 is SYGVKD. V lost 10 bases, J lost 1 base, and 16 bases lay in between. The CDR3 extends over 14 amino acids. CDR3 in DNA: TGTGCCACCGGGGGGGGGAGGGCGAACACTGAAGCTTTCTTT. Translation: CATGGGRANTEAFF.

This chain links TRBV5-1 with TRBJ1-1; perhaps TRBD1 as D (5 bases). This CDR3 spans 16 amino acids. Trimming took off 1 base at V and 2 bases at J, with 15 bases between the two ends. The germline gives CDR1 SGHRS, CDR2 YFSETQ. DNA for the CDR3: TGCGCCAGCAGCTTGAATCCTGGTCAGGGCAACACTGAAGCTTTCTTT. Translated: CASSLNPGQGNTEAFF.

The rearrangement links TRBV7-8 to TRBJ1-4; TRBD1 might be the D (6 bases). This CDR3 contains 15 residues. The V gene's germline CDR1 is SGHVS and CDR2 FQNEAQ. Trimming took off 5 bases at V and 4 bases at J, with 14 bases between the two ends. The CDR3 is CASSRRRDNNEKLFF. CDR3 nucleotide sequence: TGTGCCAGCAGCCGACGCCGGGACAATAATGAAAAACTGTTTTTT.

The V gene is TRBV5-1, the J gene TRBJ2-3, with D possibly being TRBD2 (5 bases). The germline V and J ends were trimmed by 1 base and 1 base, with 16 bases remaining between them. Germline-derived CDR1 and CDR2 are SGHRS and YFSETQ. The CDR3 runs 17 residues. The CDR3, as DNA: TGCGCCAGCAGCTTGAGGCTTCGAGGGAGAGGCACAGATACGCAGTATTTT. The encoded protein is CASSLRLRGRGTDTQYF.